These 5 T cell receptor beta chains came from one sample sequenced in a study of shared clonotypes between healthy human individuals. Produced via immunoSEQ multiplex PCR; TCRdb's table is partial and in-frame only. This sample has about 1.1 million clones; roughly 80% occur once, and the top ten carry 0.89%. Sequencing used memory CD4+ T cells from PBMCs. Indicated subset: CD45RA-negative fraction. These receptors came from a man between 18 and 29 years old in good health. Some clones in this sample may be carry-over from other donors' samples.

The chain is built from TRBV5-1 and TRBJ2-1; 10 nucleotides match TRBD2. Germline trimming cut 1 base from V and 5 bases from J; bases unmatched to any gene: 9. The germline V gene has CDR1 SGHRS and CDR2 YFSETQ. The CDR3 extends over 17 amino acids. The DNA for the CDR3 is TGCGCCAGCAGCTTGAGAAGTGGGACTAGCGCGAACAATGAGCAGTTCTTC. It encodes CASSLRSGTSANNEQFF.

V gene TRBV6-6 combines with J gene TRBJ2-1, with a weak D call TRBD1 (6 bases). The CDR3 totals 14 residues. With 6 bases removed from V and 2 bases from J, the gap between germline ends came to 11 bases. Looked up from germline, CDR1 is MNHNY and CDR2 is SVGAGI (reference sequence). CDR3 loop: CASSAQGTYNEQFF. CDR3 in DNA: TGTGCCAGCAGCGCCCAGGGGACCTACAATGAGCAGTTCTTC.

The J gene is TRBJ2-6, the V gene TRBV19, with 8 bases that match TRBD1. Germline V gene sequence: CDR1 LNHDA, CDR2 SQIVND (reference sequence). The junction had 13 bases not matched to a gene; V was cut back by 9 bases and J by 0 bases. The CDR3 is 18 residues long. The CDR3 nucleotides are TGTGCCAGAGACCCGCGGGGCAGGGGGCACTCTGGGGCCAACGTCCTGACTTTC. This gives the protein CARDPRGRGHSGANVLTF.

The J gene is TRBJ1-5, the V gene TRBV15, with D maybe TRBD1 (5 bases). V lost 5 bases and J lost 4, with 12 bases in between. Germline CDR1 and CDR2: LNHNV and YYDKDF (reference sequence). The CDR3 has 14 residues. CDR3 in amino acids: CATSPPTANQPQHF. The CDR3 DNA reads TGTGCCACCAGCCCCCCGACAGCAAATCAGCCCCAGCATTTT. The entire variable domain, with the rest obtained from reference TRBV15 and TRBJ1-5, is as follows: DAMVIQNPRYQVTQFGKPVTLSCSQTLNHNVMYWYQQKSSQAPKLLFHYYDKDFNNEADTPDNFQSRRPNTSFCFLDIRSPGLGDTAMYLCATSPPTANQPQHFGDGTRLSIL.

This clone was picked up a small number of times. The chain is built from TRBV7-8 and TRBJ1-1, with 9 bases aligning to TRBD1. After removal of 7 bases from V and 4 bases from J, the junction contained 7 bases not matched to a gene. This CDR3 is 14 amino acids long. Germline CDR1 SGHVS, CDR2 FQNEAQ. The CDR3 DNA reads as TGTGCCAGCACCTCGACAGGGGGTGTCACTGAAGCTTTCTTT. Its protein product is CASTSTGGVTEAFF.